The 25 T cell receptor beta chains in this list originate from one sample, sequenced in a study of naive and memory T cell subsets. The beta constant-region primer was an equimolar mix of two oligonucleotides covering TRBC1 and TRBC2. TCRdb re-derived calls from the UMI-ligation and nested PCR reads in MiXCR, one entry per CDR3 protein. Here the sample spans 81,000 or so distinct CDR3 sequences, about 6.5% being singletons. The sample consisted of central memory CD4+ T cells from blood. The source is a human donor in good health.

This clonotype was counted many times. The chain couples TRBV6-5 to TRBJ1-6; D uncertain. Germline V CDR1 and CDR2: MNHEY, SVGAGI. CDR3 length: 13 amino acids. V shed 7 bases and J shed 10 bases, with 14 bases lying between them. In nucleotides, the CDR3 is TGTGCCAGCAAATTAGATCCGGGCTCACCCCTCCACTTT. Amino acids: CASKLDPGSPLHF.

This clonotype was counted ten times or more. J is TRBJ1-1 and V is TRBV7-2; D is undetermined. Germline CDR1 reads SGHTA; CDR2 reads FQGNSA. The CDR3 has 14 amino acids. The V and J ends lost 1 base and 7 bases respectively, with 13 bases between them. The CDR3 nucleotides read TGTGCCAGCAGCTTAGTGAACGGGCCGAATGAAGCTTTCTTT. The encoded protein is CASSLVNGPNEAFF.

In this sample, this clonotype turned up many times. The chain recombines TRBV29-1 with TRBJ1-4, with TRBD1 matching 9 bases. After removal of 7 bases from V and 7 bases from J, the junction contained 7 bases not matched to a gene. Germline V gene sequence: CDR1 SQVTM, CDR2 ANQGSEA. The CDR3 is 13 amino acids. CDR3 DNA: TGCAGCGCGGGGACAGGGATAGGTGAAAAACTGTTTTTT. It yields the protein CSAGTGIGEKLFF.

The genes are TRBV12-3 or TRBV12-4 and TRBJ2-4; the D gene is possibly TRBD2 (5 bases). The V and J ends lost 3 bases and 2 bases respectively, with 8 bases between them. This CDR3 is built from 14 residues. CDR3 bases: TGTGCCAGCAGTTTGAGGGAAACCAAAAACATTCAGTACTTC. Encoded protein: CASSLRETKNIQYF.

In DNA form, the CDR3 reads TGTGCCAGCAGCGTAGGACAGGGGGCGAGGGGGACCCAGTACTTC. Protein product: CASSVGQGARGTQYF. This chain joins TRBV9 and TRBJ2-5; 10 bases fit TRBD1. CDR3 length: 15 amino acids. The V segment lost 0 bases and the J segment 7 bases; nucleotides outside the gene matches: 6. Germline CDR1 reads SGDLS; CDR2 reads YYNGEE.

This clonotype was found many times. The chain recombines TRBV5-5 with TRBJ2-6, with D hard to call. The germline V gene encodes CDR1 SGHKS and CDR2 YYEKEE (reference sequence). V shed 0 bases and J shed 0 bases, with 4 bases lying between them. This CDR3 is built from 15 residues. CDR3 in amino acids: CASSLASSGANVLTF. As DNA, the CDR3 is TGTGCCAGCAGCTTGGCTTCCTCTGGGGCCAACGTCCTGACTTTC.

This clonotype was counted only a few times. The V call is TRBV19, the J call TRBJ2-3; TRBD2 agrees at 9 bases. The CDR3 length is 16 residues. Germline V gene lookup returns CDR1 LNHDA and CDR2 SQIVND (reference sequence). After removal of 1 base from V and 3 bases from J, the junction contained 5 bases not matched to a gene. For the CDR3, the DNA is TGTGCCAGTAGTATAGGCGGGGGGGCCGGTACAGATACGCAGTATTTT. The encoded protein is CASSIGGGAGTDTQYF.

The chain recombines TRBV7-9 with TRBJ1-3; D call uncertain. Between the trimmed V and J ends, which lost 0 bases and 0 bases, there was a span of 6 bases. The CDR3 covers 15 residues. The germline gives CDR1 SEHNR, CDR2 FQNEAQ (reference sequence). The chain's CDR3 is CASSLAGFSGNTIYF. CDR3 DNA: TGTGCCAGCAGCTTAGCCGGGTTCTCTGGAAACACCATATATTTT. Using reference TRBV7-9 and TRBJ1-3 for the parts outside the CDR3, the full variable domain is DTGVSQNPRHKITKRGQNVTFRCDPISEHNRLYWYRQTLGQGPEFLTYFQNEAQLEKSRLLSDRFSAERPKGSFSTLEIQRTEQGDSAMYLCASSLAGFSGNTIYFGEGSWLTVV.

The rearrangement joins TRBV7-2 to TRBJ2-7; 7 positions agree with TRBD1. V shed 6 bases, J shed 1 base, and the junction held 6 bases outside the gene matches. This CDR3 contains 14 residues. Germline V gene sequence: CDR1 SGHTA, CDR2 FQGNSA. CDR3 DNA sequence: TGTGCCAGCAGTCCGGGACAGCGGTCCTACGAGCAGTACTTC. Translating it yields CASSPGQRSYEQYF.

This clonotype was counted ten times or more. V gene TRBV28 combines with J gene TRBJ1-2; D not certain. This CDR3 is 14 amino acids long. V was shortened by 7 bases and J by 2 bases, with 14 bases between the two germline ends. Germline V gives CDR1 MDHEN, CDR2 SYDVKM. The CDR3 nucleotides are TGTGCCAGCACGACCGGGAATTTCAACTATGGCTACACCTTC. This translates into CASTTGNFNYGYTF.

The chain links TRBV3-1 to TRBJ1-5; D is perhaps TRBD1 (6 bases). V gave up 4 bases and J gave up 3 bases, with 16 bases separating them. Germline V gene lookup returns CDR1 LGHDT and CDR2 YNNKEL (reference sequence). The CDR3 is 16 amino acids. This chain's CDR3 is CASSLGGGGSNQPQHF. In DNA form, the CDR3 reads TGTGCCAGCAGCCTAGGGGGAGGGGGGTCCAATCAGCCCCAGCATTTT.

This clonotype turned up a few times. This chain joins TRBV27 and TRBJ2-3; TRBD1 might be the D (5 bases). The V and J ends lost 0 bases and 7 bases respectively, with 14 bases between them. From germline, CDR1 is MNHEY and CDR2 SMNVEV (reference sequence). The CDR3 totals 15 residues. CDR3 loop: CASSLSMQGMNTQYF. CDR3 coding DNA: TGTGCCAGCAGTTTATCGATGCAGGGTATGAATACGCAGTATTTT.

This clonotype has just a few counts. DNA for the CDR3: TGTGCCAGCAGTTACCACCCGCTAGCCGATGAGCAGTTCTTC. Translation gives CASSYHPLADEQFF. This chain connects TRBV6-2 or TRBV6-3 to TRBJ2-1, with D possibly TRBD2 on 5 matching bases. This CDR3 is built from 14 residues. Trimming took 2 bases from V and 8 from J, leaving 13 bases between them. Germline-derived CDR1 and CDR2 are MNHEY and SVGEGT.

The sample holds a few counts of this clonotype. The rearrangement links TRBV6-2 or TRBV6-3 to TRBJ2-7; D remains ambiguous. The CDR3 is 12 amino acids. V dropped 5 bases and J dropped 2 bases, with 7 bases sitting between them. CDR1 and CDR2 from the germline V gene are MNHEY and SVGEGT. CDR3 in amino acids: CASSLTPYEQYF. CDR3 DNA sequence: TGTGCCAGCAGTCTTACTCCCTACGAGCAGTACTTC.

This clonotype has a count of ten or more. The CDR3 coding sequence is TGTGCCAGCGGTGGCGGGGGCCTTAGGAATGAGCAGTTCTTC. This sequence encodes CASGGGGLRNEQFF. The chain combines TRBV6-2 or TRBV6-3 with TRBJ2-1, with TRBD2 as a possible D gene (7 bases). V lost 8 bases to trimming and J lost 7 bases, with 18 bases between them. The CDR3 totals 14 residues. Germline V gene lookup returns CDR1 MNHEY and CDR2 SVGEGT.

This clonotype was counted between two and nine times. This chain links TRBV10-1 with TRBJ2-3; TRBD2 is a possible D gene (6 bases). Germline V gives CDR1 WNHNN, CDR2 SYGVQD (reference sequence). V lost 5 bases to trimming and J lost 0 bases, with 18 bases between them. There are 17 residues in the CDR3. Written as DNA, the CDR3 is TGCGCCAGCAGTCCACAACCTAGCGTTGCTAGCACAGATACGCAGTATTTT. Its translation is CASSPQPSVASTDTQYF.

The sample holds many counts of this clonotype. The chain combines TRBV20-1 with TRBJ1-6, with TRBD1 matching over 10 bases. Germline V gene sequence: CDR1 DFQATT, CDR2 SNEGSKA (reference sequence). J was trimmed by 5 bases and V by 6 bases; bases with no gene match: 10. This CDR3 spans 16 amino acids. The CDR3 bases are TGCAGTGCACGGGACAGGGGCCGTAGGGATAATTCACCCCTCCACTTT. Protein sequence: CSARDRGRRDNSPLHF.

This clonotype came up a few times. V is TRBV10-3 and J is TRBJ1-1; 7 bases map to TRBD1. This CDR3 contains 12 residues. CDR1 and CDR2 (germline): ENHRY, SYGVKD. V lost 0 bases and J lost 10; bases outside the gene matches: 2. The CDR3 DNA reads TGTGCCATCAGTGAGTCGGACAGGAGAGCTTTCTTT. Translation gives CAISESDRRAFF.

This clonotype was picked up many times. This rearrangement joins TRBV7-2 to TRBJ2-6; D remains ambiguous. Germline values: CDR1 SGHTA, CDR2 FQGNSA. The CDR3 extends over 11 amino acids. The CDR3 sequence: CRYSGANVLTF. The CDR3 DNA reads TGTCGTTACTCTGGGGCCAACGTCCTGACTTTC.

The chain recombines TRBV13 with TRBJ2-3; D gene ambiguous. This CDR3 is 12 amino acids long. CDR1 PRHDT and CDR2 FYEKMQ come from the germline V gene (reference sequence). V shed 8 bases and J shed 9 bases, with 15 bases lying between them. The CDR3: CASQMPGGTQYF. In DNA, the CDR3 is TGTGCCAGCCAAATGCCGGGTGGAACGCAGTATTTT.

Ten or more counts support this clonotype. This chain links TRBV20-1 with TRBJ1-4; unclear D gene. Germline V gives CDR1 DFQATT, CDR2 SNEGSKA (reference sequence). Trimming took off 0 bases at V and 7 bases at J, with 18 bases between the two ends. This CDR3 is 16 amino acids long. The CDR3 is CSARDLMTGLGEKLFF. For the CDR3, the DNA is TGCAGTGCTAGAGATCTAATGACGGGATTGGGTGAAAAACTGTTTTTT.

This clonotype appeared many times. The chain has TRBV6-2 or TRBV6-3 and TRBJ2-7; a weak D match, TRBD2 (5 bases). Germline assignment: CDR1 MNHEY and CDR2 SVGEGT. The V gene lost 6 bases and the J gene lost 7 bases, with 16 bases spanning the gap. CDR3 length equals 13 residues. Here the CDR3 reads CASSRGLRVEQYF. CDR3 DNA: TGTGCCAGCAGCCGCGGACTGAGGGTTGAGCAGTACTTC.

This clonotype showed up just a few times. The chain is built from TRBV5-1 and TRBJ2-2; TRBD2 might be the D (6 bases). This CDR3 contains 14 residues. Germline-derived CDR1 and CDR2 are SGHRS and YFSETQ. V was cut by 5 bases and J by 2 bases, with 10 bases left in between. CDR3 loop: CASRDYLNTGELFF. For the CDR3, the DNA is TGCGCCAGCAGGGACTACCTAAACACCGGGGAGCTGTTTTTT.

In this sample, this clonotype turned up many times. The CDR3 DNA sequence: TGCGCCAGCAGCCAAGAAGTGGACAGACGACTAGAGCAGTACTTC. Its translation: CASSQEVDRRLEQYF. This rearrangement joins TRBV4-3 to TRBJ2-7, with D perhaps TRBD1 (6 bases). The CDR3 sequence is 15 residues long. Per the germline V gene, CDR1 is LGHNA and CDR2 is YSLEER. V lost 0 bases and J 7 bases, leaving 16 bases between the germline ends.

This clonotype came up many times. The CDR3 sequence: CSSRTGGGYTEAFF. DNA for the CDR3: TGCAGCTCTCGGACAGGGGGGGGATACACTGAAGCTTTCTTT. The chain combines TRBV29-1 with TRBJ1-1, with TRBD1 identical over 10 bases. Germline CDR1 and CDR2: SQVTM and ANQGSEA. The CDR3 length is 14 residues. The V and J ends lost 8 bases and 3 bases, in that order; junction bases with no gene match: 9.